A single sample is the source of the 23 T cell receptor beta chains below, sequenced in a study of T cell changes during pregnancy in multiple sclerosis (dated by TCRdb to 2018 to 2020). The library was made by the immunoSEQ multiplex PCR assay. Entries here come from immuneACCESS through TCRdb and include only in-frame sequences with V and J called. Some clones fail to appear in such tables; in the studies checked, an unresolved V gene covers under half of the shortfall, and the cause of the remainder is unknown. For this sample there are about 15,000 clones; nearly 96% appear just once. 0.89% of the sample rests with the top ten. Specimen: peripheral blood, collected in the third trimester of pregnancy. All receptors derive from a female donor with multiple sclerosis, enrolled in a pregnancy study.

This chain uses TRBV7-8 with TRBJ2-5; perhaps TRBD1 as D (5 bases). Germline values: CDR1 SGHVS, CDR2 FQNEAQ. V dropped 1 base and J dropped 2 bases, with 11 bases sitting between them. The CDR3 extends over 15 amino acids. The DNA of the CDR3 is TGTGCCAGCAGCTTAGTTGGGGCAAGGCAAGAGACCCAGTACTTC. The encoded protein is CASSLVGARQETQYF.

J is TRBJ1-6 and V is TRBV6-6; tentative D call: TRBD1 (6 bases). The V gene's germline CDR1 is MNHNY and CDR2 SVGAGI (reference sequence). V gave up 0 bases and J gave up 8 bases, with 11 bases separating them. This CDR3 has 15 residues. The CDR3 loop is CASSYSQGTHSPLHF. The CDR3 DNA sequence: TGTGCCAGCAGTTACTCCCAGGGGACCCATTCACCCCTCCACTTT.

This clone was observed a single time. V gene TRBV18 combines with J gene TRBJ2-7; no clear D. V was pared by 3 bases and J by 3 bases, with 6 bases between. The CDR3 totals 12 residues. Germline CDR1 reads KGHSH; CDR2 reads LQKENI. The CDR3 bases are TGTGCCAGCTCACCCAATGTCTACGAGCAGTACTTC. Amino acids: CASSPNVYEQYF.

The chain recombines TRBV27 with TRBJ1-5; D is ambiguous. Germline V gene lookup returns CDR1 MNHEY and CDR2 SMNVEV (reference sequence). This CDR3 has 17 residues. V shed 4 bases and J shed 2 bases, with 18 bases lying between them. CDR3 protein: CASSSVVLPGGNQPQHF. The CDR3 nucleotides read TGTGCCAGCAGTTCCGTTGTACTCCCGGGAGGCAATCAGCCCCAGCATTTT.

This clone occurred once. This chain connects TRBV14 to TRBJ1-1; no firm D call. Germline CDR1 and CDR2: SGHDN and FVKESK. V lost 7 bases and J 5 bases, leaving 14 bases between the germline ends. The CDR3 loop spans 13 amino acids. The CDR3 coding sequence is TGTGCCAGCAATCCCGCGGGAGGGACTGAAGCTTTCTTT. This codes for CASNPAGGTEAFF.

The chain couples TRBV28 to TRBJ2-7, with 7 positions matching TRBD2. V lost 10 bases to trimming and J lost 9 bases; unmatched junction nucleotides: 6. Germline loops: CDR1 MDHEN, CDR2 SYDVKM. The CDR3 length is 10 residues. CDR3 residues: CATKAGRQYF. In DNA, the CDR3 is TGTGCCACCAAAGCGGGGAGGCAGTACTTC.

The V and J genes are TRBV28 and TRBJ2-5; 9 bases map to TRBD1. Trimming took 10 bases from V and 4 from J; bases not matched to a gene: 13. The CDR3 consists of 15 residues. Germline V gene data show CDR1 as MDHEN and CDR2 as SYDVKM. For the CDR3, the DNA is TGTGCCACCGGAGCCCGGACAGGGGTTTCAGAGACCCAGTACTTC. Translation: CATGARTGVSETQYF.

The chain recombines TRBV4-3 with TRBJ2-4; the D is unclear. With 0 bases removed from V and 6 bases from J, the gap between germline ends came to 6 bases. Germline V gives CDR1 LGHNA, CDR2 YSLEER. This CDR3 region has 13 residues. The CDR3 DNA reads TGCGCCAGCAGCCAAGAACTCCGAAACATTCAGTACTTC. Protein sequence: CASSQELRNIQYF.

The chain couples TRBV2 to TRBJ2-7; 10 bases map to TRBD1. Looked up from germline, CDR1 is SNHLY and CDR2 is FYNNEI. There are 13 residues in the CDR3. J was trimmed by 6 bases and V by 6 bases; bases with no gene match: 5. The CDR3 DNA follows: TGTGCCAGCAGCCGGGACAGGGGTGCCGAGCAGTACTTC. Its translation: CASSRDRGAEQYF.

This chain uses TRBV11-2 with TRBJ2-2; D might be TRBD1 (6 bases). Germline V gene lookup returns CDR1 SGHAT and CDR2 FQNNGV. The CDR3 has 15 amino acids. V lost 2 bases to trimming and J lost 4 bases, with 11 bases between them. CDR3 residues: CASSLNRASTGELFF. In DNA form, the CDR3 reads TGTGCCAGCAGCTTAAACAGGGCTAGCACCGGGGAGCTGTTTTTT.

The V gene is TRBV4-1, the J gene TRBJ1-2; the match to TRBD1 covers 9 bases. V lost 0 bases to trimming and J lost 2 bases; unmatched junction nucleotides: 4. Germline V lookup: CDR1 MGHRA, CDR2 YSYEKL. The CDR3 is made up of 16 amino acids. The CDR3 DNA is TGCGCCAGCAGCCAAGAGACAGGGGGTATAAACTATGGCTACACCTTC. This gives the protein CASSQETGGINYGYTF.

This chain links TRBV29-1 with TRBJ2-1, with D possibly being TRBD2 (5 bases). CDR3 size: 16 residues. The germline V gene has CDR1 SQVTM and CDR2 ANQGSEA. V was trimmed by 0 bases and J by 5 bases, leaving 17 bases between them. The CDR3 region is CSVEDEAQRRNNEQFF. The CDR3 DNA sequence: TGCAGCGTTGAAGACGAGGCCCAGCGGAGAAACAATGAGCAGTTCTTC.

V is TRBV28 and J is TRBJ2-1; possible D gene TRBD2, 5 bases. CDR3 size: 14 residues. The germline V and J ends were trimmed by 6 bases and 2 bases, with 11 bases remaining between them. The germline V gene encodes CDR1 MDHEN and CDR2 SYDVKM. The CDR3 sequence: CASRPTGTYNEQFF. The CDR3 DNA reads as TGTGCCAGCAGGCCTACCGGGACCTACAATGAGCAGTTCTTC.

The chain employs TRBV4-3 and TRBJ1-6; D is undetermined. The V end lost 1 base, the J end lost 13 bases, and 20 bases lay between the germline ends. This CDR3 is built from 16 residues. Germline V gene lookup returns CDR1 LGHNA and CDR2 YSLEER. In DNA form, the CDR3 reads TGCGCCAGCAGCCAAGGCGTCCAAAGGAGTGAAGCGCCCCTCCACTTT. Its translation: CASSQGVQRSEAPLHF.

The chain links TRBV7-9 to TRBJ2-3, with 12 positions matching TRBD2. Germline lookup yields CDR1 SEHNR and CDR2 FQNEAQ (reference sequence). Trimming removed 5 bases from V and 5 bases from J; junction bases left unmatched: 5. CDR3 size: 15 residues. The CDR3 DNA follows: TGTGCCAGCAGCACCTCTAGCGGGAGGGGAGATACGCAGTATTTT. Encoded protein: CASSTSSGRGDTQYF.

This clone was counted a single time. This chain joins TRBV7-9 and TRBJ1-1, with D perhaps matching TRBD1 (5 bases). V gave up 5 bases and J gave up 1 base, with 11 bases separating them. Germline CDR1 SEHNR, CDR2 FQNEAQ (reference sequence). There are 14 residues in the CDR3. The CDR3 DNA follows: TGTGCCAGCAGCGTCCGGGGGTCGAACACTGAAGCTTTCTTT. Protein product: CASSVRGSNTEAFF.

The chain joins TRBV6-1 to TRBJ2-6, with a weak D call TRBD1 (6 bases). Trimming removed 4 bases from V and 4 bases from J, with 11 bases in between. This CDR3 contains 15 residues. Germline V gene sequence: CDR1 MNHNS, CDR2 SASEGT. The CDR3 DNA reads as TGTGCCAGCAGTGCCACAGGGACAGGGGCCAACGTCCTGACTTTC. This encodes CASSATGTGANVLTF.

This chain connects TRBV10-3 to TRBJ1-3; D ambiguous. Looked up from germline, CDR1 is ENHRY and CDR2 is SYGVKD. The germline V and J ends were trimmed by 0 bases and 0 bases, with 9 bases remaining between them. The CDR3 extends over 16 amino acids. The CDR3 coding sequence is TGTGCCATCAGTGAGTCGGGTCAGGACTCTGGAAACACCATATATTTT. As protein: CAISESGQDSGNTIYF.

This chain connects TRBV5-4 to TRBJ1-1, with TRBD1 matching over 9 bases. Germline V CDR1 and CDR2: SGHNT, YYREEE (reference sequence). The CDR3 loop spans 18 amino acids. V gave up 4 bases and J gave up 1 base; unmatched junction bases: 14. This CDR3 reads CASSGETGGGKWNTEAFF. For the CDR3, the DNA is TGTGCCAGCAGCGGAGAAACAGGGGGCGGTAAATGGAACACTGAAGCTTTCTTT.

The chain employs TRBV12-5 and TRBJ1-2; 9 positions match TRBD1. This CDR3 region has 14 residues. Germline V CDR1 and CDR2: LGHNT, FRNRAP. V lost 3 bases, J lost 6 bases, and 5 bases stayed unmatched. The CDR3 DNA is TGTGCTAGTGGTTTAGGGACAGGGTTGGATGGCTACACCTTC. This gives the protein CASGLGTGLDGYTF.

This chain connects TRBV30 to TRBJ1-5; no clear D. The V and J ends lost 1 base and 2 bases respectively, with 6 bases between them. Germline CDR1 and CDR2: GTSNPN and SVGIG (reference sequence). This CDR3 contains 13 residues. CDR3: CAWSGEGNQPQHF. The CDR3 bases are TGTGCCTGGAGTGGGGAGGGCAATCAGCCCCAGCATTTT. Full variable domain (missing parts from reference TRBV30 and TRBJ1-5): SQTIHQWPATLVQPVGSPLSLECTVEGTSNPNLYWYRQAAGRGLQLLFYSVGIGQISSEVPQNLSASRPQDRQFILSSKKLLLSDSGFYLCAWSGEGNQPQHFGDGTRLSIL.

V and J are TRBV5-5 and TRBJ1-1; D call uncertain. The CDR3 spans 14 residues. Trimming pared 2 bases from V and 4 bases from J, leaving 12 bases between. Germline V CDR1 and CDR2: SGHKS, YYEKEE (reference sequence). For the CDR3, the DNA is TGTGCCAGCAGCTTTGGAATCCCGGGCACTGAAGCTTTCTTT. The encoded protein is CASSFGIPGTEAFF.

This chain connects TRBV27 to TRBJ1-6; 8 bases are a match to TRBD1. The CDR3 extends over 15 amino acids. V shed 0 bases and J 9 bases; nucleotides not matched to a gene: 4. Germline CDR1 is MNHEY and CDR2 is SMNVEV (reference sequence). The DNA for the CDR3 is TGTGCCAGCAGTTTATCGTCAGGGGGCTTTTCACCCCTCCACTTT. Its protein is CASSLSSGGFSPLHF.